Listed below are T cell receptor beta chains from one sample, sequenced in a study of T-cell memory formation after mild COVID-19. TCRdb analysed the 5' RACE reads with MiXCR anew, one entry per CDR3 protein. In the table there are tens of thousands of distinct CDR3 sequences, about 6.1% of which are singletons. Sequenced sample: PBMCs or a T cell subset sorted from them (not recorded which). These receptors all stem from an adult who had mild COVID-19 (a few samples of this study predate the infection). Cell type and time point are not known. Both conserved end residues are part of each CDR3. A D gene is named only where the DNA matches it firmly. Only some rows state a clone size, as once, few, many or a class for expanded clones.

-	TRBV7-2	few	TRBJ1-2	TGTGCCATAATGACAGGCCCCTATGGCTACACCTTC	CAIMTGPYGYTF
-	TRBV5-1	many	TRBJ2-5	TGCGCCAGCAGCTTGAAGGATACAGAGACCCAGTACTTC	CASSLKDTETQYF
-	TRBV12-3/TRBV12-4	many	TRBJ2-2	TGTGCCAGCAGTTTCGGGCACACCGGGGAGCTGTTTTTT	CASSFGHTGELFF
-	TRBV7-9	-	TRBJ2-5	TGTGCCAGCAGCTTCTCCCTAGAGACGTACCAAGAGACCCAGTACTTC	CASSFSLETYQETQYF
-	TRBV2	few	TRBJ2-5	TGTGCCAGCAGTGAGAACCAGGGTAGGGGGGAGACCCAGTACTTC	CASSENQGRGETQYF
-	TRBV3-1	many	TRBJ2-1	TGTGCCAGCAGCCGGTCGGGGGATGAGCAGTTCTTC	CASSRSGDEQFF
-	TRBV29-1	-	TRBJ1-1	TGCAGCGTCGCGTCAGGGGCTGAAGCTTTCTTT	CSVASGAEAFF
-	TRBV29-1	-	TRBJ2-6	TGCAGTATCCTGGACTGGAAAACTGGGGCCAACGTCCTGACTTTC	CSILDWKTGANVLTF
-	TRBV7-8	many	TRBJ2-2	TGTGCCATAGGAACCGGGGAGCTGTTTTTT	CAIGTGELFF
-	TRBV12-3/TRBV12-4	few	TRBJ1-1	TGTGCCAGCAGTTTAGGAGACACTGAAGCTTTCTTT	CASSLGDTEAFF
-	TRBV5-1	-	TRBJ2-3	TGCGCCAGCAGCTTGAGTAGGGCGGGTGAAGATACGCAGTATTTT	CASSLSRAGEDTQYF
TRBD1	TRBV5-6	-	TRBJ1-2	TGTGCCAGCAGCCACAGGGGAAGCTCCTATGGCTACACCTTC	CASSHRGSSYGYTF
TRBD2	TRBV4-2	many	TRBJ2-7	TGTGCCAGCAGCCAAGTAGGAACTAGCGGCTCCTACGAGCAGTACTTC	CASSQVGTSGSYEQYF
TRBD1	TRBV9	-	TRBJ1-6	TGTGCCAGCAGCCCCCGGACAGGGGAGAATTCACCCCTCCACTTT	CASSPRTGENSPLHF
-	TRBV20-1	many	TRBJ2-1	TGCAGTGCTAGTCAAGTGCCTACGCTGCGTAGTGAGCAGTTCTTC	CSASQVPTLRSEQFF
TRBD1	TRBV15	-	TRBJ2-4	TGTGCCACCAGCAGAGCCGGGACAGGGAAAAACATTCAGTACTTC	CATSRAGTGKNIQYF
-	TRBV5-6	few	TRBJ2-6	TGTGCCAGCAGCTTGGCGCCTGGGGCCAACGTCCTGACTTTC	CASSLAPGANVLTF
TRBD2	TRBV6-4	once	TRBJ2-1	TGTGCCAGCAGTGGACTAGCATTTGAGCAGTTCTTC	CASSGLAFEQFF
-	TRBV5-1	many	TRBJ2-3	TGCGCCAGCAGCTTGTCCGGCGGAGATACGCAGTATTTT	CASSLSGGDTQYF
-	TRBV30	few	TRBJ2-6	TGTGCCTGGAGACGGACTGGGGCCAACGTCCTGACTTTC	CAWRRTGANVLTF
-	TRBV7-2	-	TRBJ1-1	TGTGCCAGCAGCATCCGGGGAAGGGGTAGGCTTTTGGGGACTGAAGCTTTCTTT	CASSIRGRGRLLGTEAFF
-	TRBV7-2	few	TRBJ1-2	TGTGCCAGCAGCTCCTCACCAACAAGGGGTGATGGCTACACCTTC	CASSSSPTRGDGYTF
TRBD1	TRBV5-1	many	TRBJ2-7	TGCGCCAGCAGCCAGACAGGGGGGACCTACGAGCAGTACTTC	CASSQTGGTYEQYF
TRBD1	TRBV12-3/TRBV12-4	medium-sized	TRBJ2-7	TGTGCCAGCAGCGACAGGGGACGGGACGAGCAGTACTTC	CASSDRGRDEQYF
-	TRBV30	few	TRBJ2-5	TGTGCCTGGAGTGGAAAGCAGGGGAGGAGGCAAGAGACCCAGTACTTC	CAWSGKQGRRQETQYF
TRBD2	TRBV11-3	-	TRBJ2-1	TGTGCCAGCAGCCGGGGAATAGCGGGAGAAAATGAGCAGTTCTTC	CASSRGIAGENEQFF
-	TRBV14	few	TRBJ2-1	TGTGCCAGCAGCCGACACGGAGCGTTCCCGCCCTACAATGAGCAGTTATTC	CASSRHGAFPPYNEQLF
TRBD2	TRBV7-8	many	TRBJ2-3	TGTGCCAGCAGCTTAGGGGGGACTAGCGGACCCACAGATACGCAGTATTTT	CASSLGGTSGPTDTQYF
TRBD2	TRBV7-3	many	TRBJ2-2	TGTGCCAGCAGCTTATCTGAGCGGGGGGCGAACACCGGGGAGCTGTTTTTT	CASSLSERGANTGELFF
-	TRBV20-1	few	TRBJ2-4	TGCAGTGCTAGCCAGACCGAGGGTGGAAACATTCAGTACTTC	CSASQTEGGNIQYF
-	TRBV3-1	-	TRBJ1-5	TGTGCCAGCAGCCGGAGCACAGTCAATCAGCCCCAGCATTTT	CASSRSTVNQPQHF
TRBD2	TRBV30	-	TRBJ2-5	TGTGCCTGGAGTGATAAGCGGGGGGGCTTGGAGACCCAGTACTTC	CAWSDKRGGLETQYF
TRBD1	TRBV9	many	TRBJ2-7	TGTGCCAGCAGCGCCTCCGGGACAGGGGCATACGAGCAGTACTTC	CASSASGTGAYEQYF
-	TRBV6-2/TRBV6-3	-	TRBJ1-4	TGTGCCAGCAGCCTCTTCGGGGATGAAAAACTGTTTTTT	CASSLFGDEKLFF
TRBD1	TRBV19	-	TRBJ1-1	TGTGCCAGTAGTCTACGGGACAGGGGTTCGGAAGCTTTCTTT	CASSLRDRGSEAFF
TRBD2	TRBV20-1	-	TRBJ2-1	TGCAGTCCCGCACTAGCGGGGGGCACTAGAGAGCAGTTCTTC	CSPALAGGTREQFF
-	TRBV7-9	-	TRBJ1-2	TGTGCCAGCAGCCCCTCCAGTGGGTCAGCTAACTATGGCTACACCTTC	CASSPSSGSANYGYTF
-	TRBV5-1	few	TRBJ1-1	TGCGCCAGCAGCTTGGCCAACGTGAACACTGAAGCTTTCTTT	CASSLANVNTEAFF
-	TRBV5-6	many	TRBJ2-1	TGTGCCAGCAGCCCCGAGGGACGGCACAATGAGCAGTTCTTC	CASSPEGRHNEQFF
TRBD1	TRBV9	-	TRBJ1-2	TGTGCCAGCAGCGCCCGGACAGGGTCTAACTATGGCTACACCTTC	CASSARTGSNYGYTF
TRBD1	TRBV12-3/TRBV12-4	-	TRBJ1-1	TGTGCCAGCAGTCCCGGGGACAGTCCGAACACTGAAGCTTTCTTT	CASSPGDSPNTEAFF
-	TRBV4-2	many	TRBJ2-7	TGTGCCAGCAGTCAGGGCACTGACAACTACGAGCAGTACTTC	CASSQGTDNYEQYF
TRBD2	TRBV6-5	-	TRBJ2-2	TGTGCCAGCAGCCGCGGGAGTGGAGGGGAGCTGTTTTTT	CASSRGSGGELFF
-	TRBV4-2	many	TRBJ1-1	TGTGCCAGCAGCCAAGAACGGCACACTGAAGCTTTCTTT	CASSQERHTEAFF
TRBD1	TRBV7-9	few	TRBJ1-1	TGTGCCAGCAGCCTCACAGGGGTTACTGAAGCTTTCTTT	CASSLTGVTEAFF
-	TRBV18	-	TRBJ2-2	TGTGCCAGCTCACCAACTAGCTCCCGGGAGCTGTTTTTT	CASSPTSSRELFF
-	TRBV6-5	many	TRBJ2-4	TGTGCCAGCAAGGCCCTCAGGGAAAACATTCAGTACTTC	CASKALRENIQYF
TRBD1	TRBV2	few	TRBJ2-1	TGTGCCAGCAGTGAGGACAGGGGGAGGATCGATGAGCAGTTCTTC	CASSEDRGRIDEQFF
-	TRBV12-3/TRBV12-4	few	TRBJ1-2	TGTGCCAGCAGCATGGGGGGGGCCCGCCTGAGTGGCTACACCTTC	CASSMGGARLSGYTF
-	TRBV11-2	-	TRBJ1-1	TGTGCCAGCAGCTTAGATCCGGGGGCCACTGAAGCTTTCTTT	CASSLDPGATEAFF
-	TRBV7-6	many	TRBJ2-1	TGTGCCAGCAGCTCAATCATAGGACTATATTACAATGAGCAGTTCTTC	CASSSIIGLYYNEQFF
-	TRBV18	-	TRBJ2-2	TGTGCCAGCTCACCGGGGGCTAACGCGAACACCGGGGAGCTGTTTTTT	CASSPGANANTGELFF
-	TRBV4-3	many	TRBJ1-5	TGCGCCAGCAGCCAAGGAACAGGGACCGTATCACAGAAGCATTTT	CASSQGTGTVSQKHF
TRBD1	TRBV19	few	TRBJ1-5	TGTGCCAGTAGTGCCGGGGGACAGGGACGAAGGCCCCAGCATTTT	CASSAGGQGRRPQHF
-	TRBV12-3/TRBV12-4	many	TRBJ2-7	TGTGCCAGCAGTTTCGTTGCGAGCGATAGGGAGCAGTACTTC	CASSFVASDREQYF